Listed here are 30 T cell receptor beta chains from one sample, sequenced in a study of neurological immune-mediated disorders. TCRdb independently ran MiXCR on the 5' RACE reads; one entry per CDR3 protein. The table has 15,000 to 20,000 distinct CDR3 sequences, 7.5% seen once. Sequencing was carried out using CD8+ T cells from blood. These receptors were obtained from a woman in her twenties or thirties with HTLV-1-associated myelopathy (HAM/TSP).

This clonotype was counted at least ten times. This chain links TRBV6-4 with TRBJ2-3, with D maybe TRBD1 (5 bases). The germline V gene encodes CDR1 MRHNA and CDR2 SNTAGT. With 0 bases removed from V and 4 bases from J, the gap between germline ends came to 8 bases. There are 14 residues in the CDR3. CDR3 sequence: CASSDSAGPDTQYF. CDR3 nucleotide sequence: TGTGCCAGCAGTGACTCCGCAGGGCCAGATACGCAGTATTTT.

There are many counts of this clonotype. This rearrangement joins TRBV20-1 to TRBJ2-5; 9 bases fit TRBD1. Germline CDR1 and CDR2: DFQATT and SNEGSKA (reference sequence). The junction had 7 bases not matched to a gene; V was cut back by 0 bases and J by 5 bases. This CDR3 has 15 amino acids. The CDR3 loop reads CSAREGGQGVETQYF. The CDR3 DNA reads TGCAGTGCTAGAGAGGGGGGACAGGGTGTGGAGACCCAGTACTTC.

This clonotype showed up many times. The chain combines TRBV3-1 with TRBJ2-7; maybe TRBD1 (6 bases). The CDR3 runs 15 residues. The V gene lost 0 bases and the J gene lost 2 bases, with 11 bases spanning the gap. Germline V gene sequence: CDR1 LGHDT, CDR2 YNNKEL (reference sequence). The DNA for the CDR3 is TGTGCCAGCAGCCAAGATCCAGGGGAGACCTACGAGCAGTACTTC. Amino acids: CASSQDPGETYEQYF.

The chain joins TRBV11-1 to TRBJ2-7; no reliable D call. CDR3 length: 14 amino acids. V lost 2 bases and J 4 bases, leaving 12 bases between the germline ends. Germline assignment: CDR1 SGHAT and CDR2 FQDESV (reference sequence). Written as DNA, the CDR3 is TGTGCCAGCAGCTTAATTGGAGCTGGGTACGAGCAGTACTTC. Translation gives CASSLIGAGYEQYF. The whole variable domain, filled in from reference TRBV11-1 and TRBJ2-7, reads EAEVAQSPRYKITEKSQAVAFWCDPISGHATLYWYRQILGQGPELLVQFQDESVVDDSQLPKDRFSAERLKGVDSTLKIQPAELGDSAMYLCASSLIGAGYEQYFGPGTRLTVT.

This clonotype has at least ten counts. The gene calls are TRBV2 and TRBJ2-1; 8 bases agree with TRBD1. The germline V gene has CDR1 SNHLY and CDR2 FYNNEI. J gave up 6 bases and V 4 bases, and 11 bases lay outside the gene matches. CDR3 length equals 16 residues. The CDR3 region is CASSGILTGESNEQFF. As DNA, the CDR3 is TGTGCCAGCAGTGGAATACTGACAGGGGAGAGCAATGAGCAGTTCTTC.

This clonotype was observed many times. The genes are TRBV7-2 and TRBJ2-1, with unresolved D. Trimming took off 2 bases at V and 0 bases at J, with 11 bases between the two ends. Germline-derived CDR1 and CDR2 are SGHTA and FQGNSA. The CDR3 spans 16 residues. The CDR3 spells CASSLWLVGSYNEQFF. CDR3 sequence (DNA): TGTGCCAGCAGCTTATGGTTGGTCGGCTCCTACAATGAGCAGTTCTTC.

This clonotype was detected many times. The rearrangement joins TRBV20-1 to TRBJ2-3, with 7 bases aligning to TRBD2. The V gene end was trimmed by 2 bases and the J gene end by 2 bases; junction bases not matched to a gene: 10. Per germline, CDR1 DFQATT and CDR2 SNEGSKA (reference sequence). There are 16 residues in the CDR3. The DNA for the CDR3 is TGCAGTGCTAGACCGGGGAGGGACCATCCCACAGATACGCAGTATTTT. It encodes CSARPGRDHPTDTQYF.

This clonotype has more than one count but fewer than ten. The chain is built from TRBV4-1 and TRBJ1-2; D call uncertain. This CDR3 has 15 amino acids. Germline loops: CDR1 MGHRA, CDR2 YSYEKL. The ends were cut back, 2 bases at V and 3 bases at J, with 13 bases in the middle. Here the CDR3 DNA reads TGCGCCAGCAGCCAATTTAATGGCGGAGACTATGGCTACACCTTC. It specifies CASSQFNGGDYGYTF.

Many counts were recorded for this clonotype. V gene TRBV7-8 combines with J gene TRBJ2-3; 7 nucleotides match TRBD2. CDR1 and CDR2 from the germline V gene are SGHVS and FQNEAQ. The CDR3 totals 15 residues. The junction had 11 bases not matched to a gene; V was cut back by 8 bases and J by 3 bases. CDR3 DNA: TGTGCCAGCTCTCCTAAGGTGGGAGGGACAGATACGCAGTATTTT. Translating it yields CASSPKVGGTDTQYF.

Ten or more counts support this clonotype. The chain employs TRBV19 and TRBJ2-7; 10 bases are shared with TRBD2. The germline CDR1 and CDR2 sequences are LNHDA and SQIVND (reference sequence). The V and J ends lost 5 bases and 0 bases, in that order; junction bases with no gene match: 4. The length of the CDR3 is 15 residues. This CDR3 reads CASSASGGASYEQYF. CDR3 bases: TGTGCCAGTAGTGCGAGCGGGGGGGCCTCCTACGAGCAGTACTTC. Complete variable domain (other parts from reference TRBV19 and TRBJ2-7): DGGITQSPKYLFRKEGQNVTLSCEQNLNHDAMYWYRQDPGQGLRLIYYSQIVNDFQKGDIAEGYSVSREKKESFPLTVTSAQKNPTAFYLCASSASGGASYEQYFGPGTRLTVT.

This clonotype has ten or more counts. The DNA of the CDR3 is TGCAGTGCTACGGTCTCGAACACTGAAGCTTTCTTT. It yields the protein CSATVSNTEAFF. The chain couples TRBV20-1 to TRBJ1-1; D is undetermined. Germline CDR1 is DFQATT and CDR2 is SNEGSKA (reference sequence). The CDR3 length is 12 residues. V was trimmed by 4 bases and J by 1 base, leaving 7 bases between them.

This clonotype was recorded at least ten times. The J gene is TRBJ2-7, the V gene TRBV29-1, with 9 bases lining up with TRBD1. This CDR3 has 13 residues. Germline lookup yields CDR1 SQVTM and CDR2 ANQGSEA. The J segment lost 2 bases and the V segment lost 3 bases, leaving 2 bases of the junction unmatched. Here the CDR3 DNA reads TGCAGCGTTGAGGGGACAGGGACCTACGAGCAGTACTTC. Translating gives CSVEGTGTYEQYF.

This clonotype was counted many times. This chain uses TRBV2 with TRBJ2-7; D unclear. Trimming removed 6 bases from V and 5 bases from J, with 11 bases in between. From germline, CDR1 is SNHLY and CDR2 FYNNEI. The CDR3 loop spans 12 amino acids. CDR3 in amino acids: CASSVTYDEQYF. Here the CDR3 DNA reads TGTGCCAGCAGCGTTACATATGACGAGCAGTACTTC.

This clonotype appeared many times. The chain couples TRBV6-2 or TRBV6-3 to TRBJ2-7; TRBD1 matches 9 bases. J was trimmed by 4 bases and V by 2 bases; bases with no gene match: 6. In germline, CDR1 is MNHEY, CDR2 SVGEGT. This CDR3 contains 15 residues. This CDR3 is CASSYATGTGYEQYF. CDR3 sequence (DNA): TGTGCCAGCAGTTACGCCACCGGGACAGGGTACGAGCAGTACTTC.

Ten or more counts support this clonotype. The chain combines TRBV6-2 or TRBV6-3 with TRBJ1-5; maybe TRBD1 (5 bases). Trimming pared 0 bases from V and 2 bases from J, leaving 26 bases between. From germline, CDR1 is MNHEY and CDR2 SVGEGT. CDR3 length: 21 amino acids. The CDR3, as DNA: TGTGCCAGCAGTTACTCCCGCACTACAACGGGGACCCTAGTACGCAATCAGCCCCAGCATTTT. Translation gives CASSYSRTTTGTLVRNQPQHF.

At least ten counts were recorded for this clonotype. The chain links TRBV3-1 to TRBJ2-1; tentatively, D is TRBD2 (5 bases). V gave up 1 base and J gave up 5 bases, with 9 bases separating them. The CDR3 has 14 residues. Germline V gives CDR1 LGHDT, CDR2 YNNKEL (reference sequence). The CDR3 DNA reads as TGTGCCAGCAGCCAAGTCAGAGCGGACAATGAGCAGTTCTTC. It encodes CASSQVRADNEQFF.

At least ten counts were recorded for this clonotype. The J gene is TRBJ2-7, the V gene TRBV20-1, with TRBD2 matching 13 bases. V shed 0 bases, J shed 0 bases, and the junction held 8 bases outside the gene matches. The CDR3 contains 18 residues. Germline-derived CDR1 and CDR2 are DFQATT and SNEGSKA (reference sequence). This CDR3 is CSARDLGLAGQSSYEQYF. The CDR3 bases are TGCAGTGCTAGAGATTTGGGACTAGCGGGGCAGAGCTCCTACGAGCAGTACTTC.

This clonotype showed up many times. The gene calls are TRBV12-3 or TRBV12-4 and TRBJ1-1; the D gene is possibly TRBD1 (6 bases). The CDR3 runs to 14 residues. Trimming pared 7 bases from V and 0 bases from J, leaving 12 bases between. CDR3 sequence: CASNEGGMNTEAFF. CDR3 coding DNA: TGTGCCAGCAACGAGGGGGGAATGAACACTGAAGCTTTCTTT.

This clonotype was seen at least ten times. The gene calls are TRBV15 and TRBJ2-5; TRBD2 might be the D (6 bases). This CDR3 contains 17 residues. Trimming stripped 3 bases from V and 1 base from J, with 18 bases between. Germline CDR1 and CDR2: LNHNV and YYDKDF (reference sequence). The CDR3 DNA reads as TGTGCCACCAGCAGTAGTATTCCTGGGGGGATCCAAGAGACCCAGTACTTC. This gives the protein CATSSSIPGGIQETQYF.

To note about this clonotype: The CDR3 does not end in the conserved phenylalanine or tryptophan, so this is likely a read error. The genes are TRBV6-1 and TRBJ2-7; D not certain. V was cut by 7 bases and J by 2 bases, with 6 bases left in between. The germline gives CDR1 MNHNS, CDR2 SASEGT. The CDR3 sequence is 11 residues long. The CDR3 sequence: CASTSTYEQYI. The CDR3 DNA is TGTGCCAGCACGTCAACCTACGAGCAGTACATC.

Many counts were recorded for this clonotype. The V call is TRBV29-1, the J call TRBJ2-7; no clear D. V was shortened by 2 bases and J by 0 bases, with 8 bases between the two germline ends. Germline V gene lookup returns CDR1 SQVTM and CDR2 ANQGSEA. CDR3 size: 13 residues. The CDR3 region has the DNA TGCAGCGTTGAATGGACGGACTCCTACGAGCAGTACTTC. It yields the protein CSVEWTDSYEQYF.

This clonotype has ten or more counts. V gene TRBV21-1 combines with J gene TRBJ2-3; the table's D call, TRBD1, was not checked against the DNA. TRBV21-1 corresponds to a pseudogene. This CDR3 comprises 18 residues. The CDR3 bases are TGTGCCAGCAGCAAATCGTGCGCCCAGCGGGGGTACCCAGATACGCAGTATTTT. It translates to CASSKSCAQRGYPDTQYF.

This clonotype came up many times. A much larger clone is a single base away; this may be a read error. Since no conserved phenylalanine or tryptophan closes the CDR3, a read error is the likely cause. This chain links TRBV6-1 with TRBJ1-2; TRBD1 is a possible D gene (5 bases). The CDR3 totals 11 residues. Germline values: CDR1 MNHNS, CDR2 SASEGT. V was shortened by 4 bases and J by 6 bases, with 6 bases between the two germline ends. CDR3 in DNA: TGTGCCAGCAGTGTCAGGGATGGCTACACCTGC. It is translated as CASSVRDGYTC.

This clonotype was seen many times. V usage is TRBV6-5 and J usage is TRBJ2-1; 7 bases are a match to TRBD2. The CDR3 has 13 residues. Losses at the gene ends were 2 bases for V and 9 bases for J; bases not matched to a gene: 4. Germline assignment: CDR1 MNHEY and CDR2 SVGAGI. CDR3 sequence: CASSYASGAEQFF. Written as DNA, the CDR3 is TGTGCCAGCAGTTACGCGAGCGGGGCTGAGCAGTTCTTC.

At least ten counts were recorded for this clonotype. The V gene is TRBV5-1, the J gene TRBJ1-2; tentatively, D is TRBD1 (5 bases). V lost 0 bases to trimming and J lost 8 bases, with 11 bases between them. The CDR3 sequence is 13 residues long. Per the germline V gene, CDR1 is SGHRS and CDR2 is YFSETQ. CDR3 in DNA: TGCGCCAGCAGCTTGGCGGGGGTGGAAGGCTACACCTTC. Translated: CASSLAGVEGYTF.

At least ten counts were recorded for this clonotype. The chain joins TRBV20-1 to TRBJ2-2; D might be TRBD1 (5 bases). Trimming left V 3 bases short and J 3 bases short, with 8 bases between. Germline V gives CDR1 DFQATT, CDR2 SNEGSKA (reference sequence). CDR3 length: 13 residues. The CDR3: CSARGRDTGELFF. CDR3 bases: TGCAGTGCTAGGGGCAGGGACACCGGGGAGCTGTTTTTT.

A few counts support this clonotype. The gene calls are TRBV29-1 and TRBJ2-7, with TRBD1 identical over 9 bases. The CDR3 covers 15 residues. V was pared by 6 bases and J by 5 bases, with 14 bases of the junction left unmatched. In germline, CDR1 is SQVTM, CDR2 ANQGSEA. CDR3 sequence reads: CSVKIQDRGSNEQYF. The DNA for the CDR3 is TGCAGCGTAAAAATCCAGGACAGGGGTTCCAACGAGCAGTACTTC.

In its sample, this clonotype was seen many times. This chain connects TRBV7-9 to TRBJ2-2; 7 nucleotides line up with TRBD1. Per germline, CDR1 SEHNR and CDR2 FQNEAQ (reference sequence). The CDR3 length is 18 residues. Trimming at V came to 1 base and at J to 5 bases, leaving 13 bases not matched to a gene. As DNA, the CDR3 is TGTGCCAGCAGCTTAGGGAGCTACAGGGGTCTTGGGACCGGGGAGCTGTTTTTT. It translates to CASSLGSYRGLGTGELFF.

This clonotype was recorded many times. The chain is built from TRBV5-1 and TRBJ2-3; 7 nucleotides agree with TRBD2. This CDR3 spans 16 amino acids. CDR1 and CDR2 (germline): SGHRS, YFSETQ. With V trimmed by 5 bases and J by 1 base, 10 bases remained unmatched. DNA of the CDR3: TGCGCCAGCAGTTACTTTAGCGGGCGGGGCACAGATACGCAGTATTTT. It is translated as CASSYFSGRGTDTQYF.

This clonotype was seen many times. The rearrangement joins TRBV14 to TRBJ2-2; D remains unclear. Looked up from germline, CDR1 is SGHDN and CDR2 is FVKESK. V lost 5 bases and J lost 9, with 13 bases in between. The CDR3 contains 13 residues. In nucleotides, the CDR3 is TGTGCCAGCAGCGAGATCCTTGGCCGGGAGCTGTTTTTT. This translates into CASSEILGRELFF. Based on the CDR3 plus reference TRBV14 and TRBJ2-2, the full variable domain is EAGVTQFPSHSVIEKGQTVTLRCDPISGHDNLYWYRRVMGKEIKFLLHFVKESKQDESGMPNNRFLAERTGGTYSTLKVQPAELEDSGVYFCASSEILGRELFFGEGSRLTVL.